Shown below are 14 T cell receptor beta chains from a single sample sequenced in a study of OX40 agonist ivuxolimab in advanced cancers. The method was immunoSEQ multiplex PCR; TCRdb's version includes in-frame clones alone and lacks a portion of them. The sample has over 95,000 clones, more than 85% seen once. The specimen comprised CD4+ or CD8+ T cells sorted from blood, sampled in a trial of the OX40 agonist ivuxolimab. The receptors originated from an adult with an advanced solid tumor such as melanoma, head and neck, liver or kidney cancer.

The V gene is TRBV11-2, the J gene TRBJ2-3, with D unresolved. Germline V CDR1 and CDR2: SGHAT, FQNNGV. There are 14 residues in the CDR3. V lost 3 bases to trimming and J lost 4 bases, with 11 bases between them. The chain's CDR3 is CASSLMGSADTQYF. The DNA for the CDR3 is TGTGCCAGCAGCTTGATGGGGTCTGCAGATACGCAGTATTTT.

The genes are TRBV27 and TRBJ2-1; 11 bases agree with TRBD2. The length of the CDR3 is 15 residues. The V gene end was trimmed by 6 bases and the J gene end by 10 bases; junction bases not matched to a gene: 11. Germline CDR1 and CDR2: MNHEY and SMNVEV (reference sequence). The CDR3 here is CASSPRALAGEEQFF. The CDR3 region has the DNA TGTGCCAGCAGCCCTAGAGCACTAGCGGGAGAAGAGCAGTTCTTC.

The gene calls are TRBV4-3 and TRBJ2-3, with 9 bases lining up with TRBD2. This CDR3 comprises 15 residues. V trimming: 0 bases; J trimming: 8 bases; junction bases outside the gene matches: 6. From germline, CDR1 is LGHNA and CDR2 YSLEER. The CDR3: CASSQDLAGTSTQYF. The CDR3 coding sequence is TGCGCCAGCAGCCAAGACCTAGCGGGAACGAGTACGCAGTATTTT.

The chain joins TRBV9 to TRBJ1-5; D call uncertain. The V end lost 4 bases, the J end lost 5 bases, and 10 bases lay between the germline ends. CDR3 length: 13 amino acids. Germline V gene data show CDR1 as SGDLS and CDR2 as YYNGEE. Here the CDR3 DNA reads TGTGCCAGCAGCTACTCAGAGGATCAGCCCCAGCATTTT. Amino acid sequence: CASSYSEDQPQHF.

This clone was seen just once. The rearrangement uses TRBV6-5 and TRBJ1-5; D is undetermined. The CDR3 extends over 12 amino acids. The V gene lost 6 bases and the J gene lost 7 bases, with 10 bases spanning the gap. CDR1 and CDR2 (germline): MNHEY, SVGAGI. The CDR3 DNA follows: TGTGCCAGCAGCACCGGGAGGCAGCCCCAGCATTTT. The encoded protein is CASSTGRQPQHF.

This rearrangement joins TRBV28 to TRBJ2-7; TRBD1 or TRBD2 may be the D gene (5 bases each). The CDR3 extends over 16 amino acids. The V gene's germline CDR1 is MDHEN and CDR2 SYDVKM. V dropped 7 bases and J dropped 1 base, with 20 bases sitting between them. The chain's CDR3 is CASNAVRGTGSYEQYF. In DNA, the CDR3 is TGTGCCAGCAACGCCGTAAGGGGTACGGGGTCCTACGAGCAGTACTTC.

The chain is built from TRBV18 and TRBJ2-7, with a tentative D call TRBD1 (6 bases). V gave up 3 bases and J gave up 3 bases, with 15 bases separating them. The CDR3 extends over 15 amino acids. Germline lookup yields CDR1 KGHSH and CDR2 LQKENI. The CDR3 region is CASSPLQGFLYEQYF. CDR3 in DNA: TGTGCCAGCTCACCCTTACAGGGTTTTCTCTACGAGCAGTACTTC.

V usage is TRBV2 and J usage is TRBJ2-7, with a possible D match to TRBD2 (7 bases). Deletions cut 2 bases from V and 6 bases from J, with 17 bases between. The CDR3 totals 15 residues. CDR1 SNHLY and CDR2 FYNNEI come from the germline V gene. CDR3 protein: CASSETGGAWAEQYF. CDR3 in DNA: TGTGCCAGCAGTGAAACGGGGGGCGCGTGGGCCGAGCAGTACTTC.

The chain employs TRBV14 and TRBJ2-1; tentatively, D is TRBD2 (5 bases). The CDR3 totals 13 residues. The germline gives CDR1 SGHDN, CDR2 FVKESK. V dropped 0 bases and J dropped 10 bases, with 10 bases sitting between them. The CDR3 reads CASSQDWTGEQFF. The DNA for the CDR3 is TGTGCCAGCAGCCAAGATTGGACGGGGGAGCAGTTCTTC. Drawing the rest from reference TRBV14 and TRBJ2-1, the complete variable domain is EAGVTQFPSHSVIEKGQTVTLRCDPISGHDNLYWYRRVMGKEIKFLLHFVKESKQDESGMPNNRFLAERTGGTYSTLKVQPAELEDSGVYFCASSQDWTGEQFFGPGTRLTVL.

The sample holds one count of this clone. This chain uses TRBV6-1 with TRBJ2-3; the match to TRBD1 covers 8 bases. Germline V gene data show CDR1 as MNHNS and CDR2 as SASEGT. CDR3 size: 14 residues. Trimming took 6 bases from V and 4 from J; bases not matched to a gene: 6. For the CDR3, the DNA is TGTGCCAGCAGACAGGGGGGCGGAGCAGATACGCAGTATTTT. The encoded protein is CASRQGGGADTQYF.

V usage is TRBV25-1 and J usage is TRBJ1-1; no reliable D call. The CDR3 totals 12 residues. V shed 2 bases and J shed 6 bases, with 7 bases lying between them. The germline V gene encodes CDR1 MGHDK and CDR2 SYGVNS. The chain's CDR3 is CASSEAGSEAFF. Written as DNA, the CDR3 is TGTGCCAGCAGTGAAGCAGGCTCTGAAGCTTTCTTT.

The V gene is TRBV14, the J gene TRBJ2-7; the D gene is possibly TRBD1 (5 bases). Germline V gene data show CDR1 as SGHDN and CDR2 as FVKESK. CDR3 length: 15 residues. V was pared by 1 base and J by 2 bases, with 12 bases between. In DNA form, the CDR3 reads TGTGCCAGCAGCCAAGGGGTGCAGGGCCCCTACGAGCAGTACTTC. As protein: CASSQGVQGPYEQYF.

The V gene is TRBV2, the J gene TRBJ2-5; the D gene is possibly TRBD2 (6 bases). Germline V gene lookup returns CDR1 SNHLY and CDR2 FYNNEI. V gave up 4 bases and J gave up 7 bases, with 19 bases separating them. The CDR3 has 15 residues. The CDR3 reads CASSVGDSRIRTQYF. The CDR3 DNA sequence: TGTGCCAGCAGTGTGGGGGACTCCCGAATTCGGACCCAGTACTTC.

The rearrangement links TRBV12-5 to TRBJ2-3, with 9 nucleotides matching TRBD1. The CDR3 is 15 amino acids. The V gene's germline CDR1 is LGHNT and CDR2 FRNRAP. J gave up 0 bases and V 5 bases, and 3 bases lay outside the gene matches. Written as DNA, the CDR3 is TGTGCTAGTGGTACCGGGACAGGGAGCACAGATACGCAGTATTTT. This gives the protein CASGTGTGSTDTQYF.